These 24 T cell receptor beta chains originate from one sample sequenced in a study of CD8 T cells in Susac syndrome. The RNA, roughly 0.45 to 1 ug, was put through reverse transcription using random hexamers. TCRdb itself ran the immunoSEQ multiplex PCR reads through MiXCR, one entry per CDR3 protein. The repertoire holds about 200,000 distinct CDR3 sequences, 85% to 95% seen once, with approximately 0.094% in the top ten. Sample: CD4+ T cells from PBMCs. Every receptor here comes from a human donor in good health.

DNA of the CDR3: TGTGCCAGCAGTTCTGGACTAGCGGGGCTCCAAGAGACCCAGTACTTC. It codes for CASSSGLAGLQETQYF. The chain employs TRBV28 and TRBJ2-5, with 12 bases identical to TRBD2. V shed 4 bases and J 1 base; nucleotides not matched to a gene: 4. Germline loops: CDR1 MDHEN, CDR2 SYDVKM. The CDR3 covers 16 residues.

The rearrangement joins TRBV29-1 to TRBJ2-2; TRBD2 matches at 9 bases. Per germline, CDR1 SQVTM and CDR2 ANQGSEA. The CDR3 covers 15 residues. The ends lost 4 bases at V and 3 bases at J; junction bases unmatched: 6. CDR3 amino acids: CSVGRGGDYTGELFF. In DNA, the CDR3 is TGCAGCGTTGGTCGCGGGGGGGATTACACCGGGGAGCTGTTTTTT.

The chain has TRBV29-1 and TRBJ2-7; 9 bases are a match to TRBD1. Germline V gene data show CDR1 as SQVTM and CDR2 as ANQGSEA. V shed 5 bases, J shed 6 bases, and the junction held 2 bases outside the gene matches. CDR3 size: 11 residues. The CDR3 region is CSVLTGGEQYF. The CDR3 DNA is TGCAGCGTTCTGACAGGGGGCGAGCAGTACTTC.

The rearrangement joins TRBV11-2 to TRBJ2-6; no reliable D call. This CDR3 region has 16 residues. Germline V gene lookup returns CDR1 SGHAT and CDR2 FQNNGV. V lost 0 bases to trimming and J lost 1 base, with 7 bases between them. Written as DNA, the CDR3 is TGTGCCAGCAGCTTAGACTGGGGTTCTGGGGCCAACGTCCTGACTTTC. Translating it yields CASSLDWGSGANVLTF.

The chain uses TRBV28 and TRBJ2-2; TRBD2 might be the D (6 bases). CDR1 and CDR2 from the germline V gene are MDHEN and SYDVKM. V was pared by 10 bases and J by 1 base, with 13 bases between. The CDR3 sequence is 14 residues long. The CDR3 sequence: CATQGGMNTGELFF. CDR3 DNA: TGTGCCACCCAAGGAGGGATGAACACCGGGGAGCTGTTTTTT.

The V call is TRBV3-1, the J call TRBJ2-3, with 10 nucleotides matching TRBD2. Trimming took 4 bases from V and 4 from J; bases not matched to a gene: 5. CDR3 size: 15 residues. CDR1 LGHDT and CDR2 YNNKEL come from the germline V gene (reference sequence). This chain's CDR3 is CASSRQRGGSDTQYF. CDR3 DNA: TGTGCCAGCAGCCGTCAGCGGGGGGGCTCAGATACGCAGTATTTT.

V gene TRBV3-1 combines with J gene TRBJ1-6; D remains ambiguous. Germline loops: CDR1 LGHDT, CDR2 YNNKEL (reference sequence). CDR3 size: 16 residues. V lost 1 base and J lost 0, with 7 bases in between. In DNA form, the CDR3 reads TGTGCCAGCAGCCAAGTTAGGTCCTCCTATAATTCACCCCTCCACTTT. This encodes CASSQVRSSYNSPLHF.

The chain links TRBV7-2 to TRBJ2-7; 14 bases align to TRBD2. The length of the CDR3 is 15 residues. V was pared by 6 bases and J by 5 bases, with 6 bases of the junction left unmatched. Per the germline V gene, CDR1 is SGHTA and CDR2 is FQGNSA. CDR3 bases: TGTGCCAGCAGGGAATTGGGACTAGCGGGGGACGAGCAGTACTTC. Protein: CASRELGLAGDEQYF.

The rearrangement links TRBV28 to TRBJ2-1; 8 bases match TRBD1. The V gene's germline CDR1 is MDHEN and CDR2 SYDVKM. The CDR3 runs 15 residues. The junction had 6 bases not matched to a gene; V was cut back by 5 bases and J by 3 bases. The CDR3 spells CASSDSGTGYNEQFF. CDR3 DNA: TGTGCCAGCAGTGACTCCGGGACAGGCTACAATGAGCAGTTCTTC.

The V call is TRBV29-1, the J call TRBJ1-1; D unresolved. Germline assignment: CDR1 SQVTM and CDR2 ANQGSEA. V was trimmed by 2 bases and J by 3 bases, leaving 13 bases between them. CDR3 length equals 14 residues. CDR3 sequence (DNA): TGCAGCGTTGAAAATGTCGGCAGATACACTGAAGCTTTCTTT. Protein product: CSVENVGRYTEAFF.

This clonotype has only one observation. This chain connects TRBV9 to TRBJ2-5; D remains ambiguous. The CDR3 sequence is 14 residues long. V lost 0 bases to trimming and J lost 1 base, with 7 bases between them. Germline CDR1 is SGDLS and CDR2 is YYNGEE. As DNA, the CDR3 is TGTGCCAGCAGCGTAGGGGGATCCCAAGAGACCCAGTACTTC. As protein: CASSVGGSQETQYF.

The chain recombines TRBV7-2 with TRBJ2-3; no definite D call. The CDR3 totals 14 residues. Trimming stripped 6 bases from V and 11 bases from J, with 21 bases between. Germline loops: CDR1 SGHTA, CDR2 FQGNSA. The CDR3 loop is CASRFKGPWPLQYF. CDR3 nucleotide sequence: TGTGCCAGCAGATTCAAAGGTCCTTGGCCCTTGCAGTATTTT.

This chain uses TRBV9 with TRBJ1-2, with 8 bases matching TRBD1. CDR1 and CDR2 from the germline V gene are SGDLS and YYNGEE. V lost 4 bases and J lost 3; bases outside the gene matches: 8. The length of the CDR3 is 15 residues. CDR3: CASSTSGGVDYGYTF. DNA of the CDR3: TGTGCCAGCAGCACCTCAGGGGGCGTCGACTATGGCTACACCTTC.

V and J are TRBV27 and TRBJ1-5; D is possibly TRBD1 (6 bases). Deletions cut 4 bases from V and 5 bases from J, with 12 bases between. The CDR3 spans 14 residues. The V gene's germline CDR1 is MNHEY and CDR2 SMNVEV (reference sequence). CDR3 in DNA: TGTGCCAGCAGTTCAGGGGATGGCGATCAGCCCCAGCATTTT. Its translation is CASSSGDGDQPQHF.

V gene TRBV29-1 combines with J gene TRBJ1-5; the match to TRBD1 covers 7 bases. The CDR3 loop spans 14 amino acids. Germline V CDR1 and CDR2: SQVTM, ANQGSEA. Unmatched junction bases numbered 8, after V lost 4 bases and J lost 5 bases. The CDR3 protein is CSVVEGGWDQPQHF. DNA of the CDR3: TGCAGCGTTGTAGAAGGGGGCTGGGATCAGCCCCAGCATTTT.

J is TRBJ2-5 and V is TRBV5-4; weak D call: TRBD2 (5 bases). In germline, CDR1 is SGHNT, CDR2 YYREEE (reference sequence). V lost 7 bases and J lost 7, with 23 bases in between. There are 15 residues in the CDR3. CDR3 loop: CASLPGPNKEVTQYF. CDR3 in DNA: TGTGCCAGCCTTCCCGGGCCTAATAAGGAGGTGACCCAGTACTTC.

The chain uses TRBV29-1 and TRBJ2-1, with TRBD2 matching over 11 bases. Germline CDR1 SQVTM, CDR2 ANQGSEA. The CDR3 is 14 amino acids. With V trimmed by 7 bases and J by 2 bases, 4 bases remained unmatched. The CDR3 is CSATGLAAYNEQFF. For the CDR3, the DNA is TGCAGCGCAACGGGACTAGCGGCCTACAATGAGCAGTTCTTC.

The chain recombines TRBV20-1 with TRBJ2-4; 7 positions agree with TRBD1. The length of the CDR3 is 12 residues. The germline gives CDR1 DFQATT, CDR2 SNEGSKA (reference sequence). The J segment lost 14 bases and the V segment lost 6 bases, leaving 13 bases of the junction unmatched. The CDR3 nucleotides read TGCAGTGCCAAAAAACAGGGGTCGGAGGAGTACTTC. As protein: CSAKKQGSEEYF.

This chain connects TRBV4-3 to TRBJ1-2, with D perhaps matching TRBD1 (5 bases). Germline values: CDR1 LGHNA, CDR2 YSLEER. V lost 1 base, J lost 8 bases, and 20 bases lay in between. The CDR3 length is 16 residues. The CDR3 region is CASSQVGEGPQQGYTF. As DNA, the CDR3 is TGCGCCAGCAGCCAAGTCGGCGAGGGGCCCCAACAAGGCTACACCTTC.

V gene TRBV28 combines with J gene TRBJ1-5; D remains ambiguous. This CDR3 is 14 amino acids long. Germline CDR1 is MDHEN and CDR2 is SYDVKM. Trimming cost V 3 bases and J 4 bases, with 10 bases left between them. In DNA form, the CDR3 reads TGTGCCAGCAGTTTGTTTGGTGAGAATCAGCCCCAGCATTTT. Translated, it gives CASSLFGENQPQHF.

V usage is TRBV20-1 and J usage is TRBJ2-5; D is perhaps TRBD1 or TRBD2 (6 bases each). The CDR3 is 15 amino acids. Trimming stripped 4 bases from V and 5 bases from J, with 20 bases between. Germline lookup yields CDR1 DFQATT and CDR2 SNEGSKA (reference sequence). This CDR3 is CSATIWGAHRETQYF. The CDR3, as DNA: TGCAGTGCTACGATATGGGGGGCGCACAGGGAGACCCAGTACTTC.

The chain couples TRBV28 to TRBJ2-1, with 7 bases lining up with TRBD2. The CDR3 consists of 15 residues. Germline CDR1 and CDR2: MDHEN and SYDVKM. V was clipped by 8 bases and J by 3 bases; unmatched bases: 10. The CDR3 sequence: CASGVREAHYNEQFF. CDR3 coding DNA: TGTGCCAGCGGGGTCCGGGAGGCCCACTACAATGAGCAGTTCTTC.

This sequence joins TRBV27 and TRBJ2-1, with TRBD1 identical over 8 bases. J gave up 5 bases and V 5 bases, and 8 bases lay outside the gene matches. CDR3 size: 15 residues. The germline CDR1 and CDR2 sequences are MNHEY and SMNVEV (reference sequence). The CDR3 region has the DNA TGTGCCAGCAGTCCCTGGACAGGGCGAGACAATGAGCAGTTCTTC. Its protein product is CASSPWTGRDNEQFF.

The rearrangement uses TRBV20-1 and TRBJ2-1; D gene ambiguous. Germline-derived CDR1 and CDR2 are DFQATT and SNEGSKA (reference sequence). The CDR3 covers 10 residues. The V gene lost 3 bases and the J gene lost 4 bases, with 1 base spanning the gap. The chain's CDR3 is CSARYNEQFF. The CDR3 DNA sequence: TGCAGTGCTAGGTACAATGAGCAGTTCTTC.